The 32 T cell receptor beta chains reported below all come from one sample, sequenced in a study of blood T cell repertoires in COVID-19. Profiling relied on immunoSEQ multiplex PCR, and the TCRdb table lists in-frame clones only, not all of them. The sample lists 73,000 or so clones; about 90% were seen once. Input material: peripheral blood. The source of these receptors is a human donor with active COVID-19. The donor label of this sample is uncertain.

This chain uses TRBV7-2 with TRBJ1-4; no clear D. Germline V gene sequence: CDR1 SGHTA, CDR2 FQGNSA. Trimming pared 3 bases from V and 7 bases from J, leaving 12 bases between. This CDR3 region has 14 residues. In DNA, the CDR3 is TGTGCCAGCAGCTTCCCCGGGATAGGTGAAAAACTGTTTTTT. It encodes CASSFPGIGEKLFF.

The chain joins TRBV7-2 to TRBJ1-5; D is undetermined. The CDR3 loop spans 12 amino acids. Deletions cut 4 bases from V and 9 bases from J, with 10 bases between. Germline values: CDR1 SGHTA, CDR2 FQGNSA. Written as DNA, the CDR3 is TGTGCCAGCAGCTCAGGCGGGCGGCCCCAGCATTTT. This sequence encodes CASSSGGRPQHF.

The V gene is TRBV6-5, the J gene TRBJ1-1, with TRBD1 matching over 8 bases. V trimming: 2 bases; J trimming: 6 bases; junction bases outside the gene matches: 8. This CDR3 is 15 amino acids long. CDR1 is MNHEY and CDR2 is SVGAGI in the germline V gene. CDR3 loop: CASSYTPGGASEAFF. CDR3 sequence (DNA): TGTGCCAGCAGTTACACCCCAGGGGGCGCATCTGAAGCTTTCTTT.

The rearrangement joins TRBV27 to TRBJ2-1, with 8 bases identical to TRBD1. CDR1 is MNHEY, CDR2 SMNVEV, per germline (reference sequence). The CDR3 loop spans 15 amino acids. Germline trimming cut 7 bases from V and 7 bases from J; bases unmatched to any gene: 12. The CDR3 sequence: CASTSDRAYQNEQFF. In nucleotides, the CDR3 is TGTGCCAGCACCTCGGACAGGGCGTATCAAAATGAGCAGTTCTTC.

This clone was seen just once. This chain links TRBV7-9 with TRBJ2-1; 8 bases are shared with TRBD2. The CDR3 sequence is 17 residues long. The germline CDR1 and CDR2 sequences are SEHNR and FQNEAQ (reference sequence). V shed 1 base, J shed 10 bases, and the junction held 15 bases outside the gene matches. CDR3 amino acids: CASSLEFREGQWKEQFF. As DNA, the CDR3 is TGTGCCAGCAGCTTAGAATTCCGGGAGGGCCAGTGGAAGGAGCAGTTCTTC.

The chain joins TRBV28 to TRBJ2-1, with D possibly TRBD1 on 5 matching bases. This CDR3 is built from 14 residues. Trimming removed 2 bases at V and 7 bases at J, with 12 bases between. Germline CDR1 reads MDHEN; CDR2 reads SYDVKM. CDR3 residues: CASSLTNQGNEQFF. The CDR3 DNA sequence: TGTGCCAGCAGTTTAACAAATCAGGGTAATGAGCAGTTCTTC.

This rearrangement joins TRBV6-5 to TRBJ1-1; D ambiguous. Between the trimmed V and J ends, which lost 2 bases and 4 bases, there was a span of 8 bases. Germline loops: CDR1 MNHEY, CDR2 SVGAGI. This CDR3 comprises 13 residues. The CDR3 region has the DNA TGTGCCAGCAGTTACAGCGAGGGCACTGAAGCTTTCTTT. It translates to CASSYSEGTEAFF.

The CDR3 is CASSTQGKQPQHF. The CDR3 coding sequence is TGTGCCAGCAGTACACAGGGAAAACAGCCCCAGCATTTT. The V call is TRBV6-5, the J call TRBJ1-5; D may be TRBD1 (6 bases). V was shortened by 5 bases and J by 7 bases, with 12 bases between the two germline ends. CDR1 is MNHEY, CDR2 SVGAGI, per germline. The CDR3 consists of 13 residues.

The CDR3 region is CASSEWGSGSSYEQYF. In DNA, the CDR3 is TGTGCCAGCAGTGAATGGGGTAGCGGGAGCTCCTACGAGCAGTACTTC. This rearrangement joins TRBV6-1 to TRBJ2-7, with 9 bases that match TRBD2. CDR3 size: 16 residues. Germline-derived CDR1 and CDR2 are MNHNS and SASEGT. J gave up 0 bases and V 2 bases, and 5 bases lay outside the gene matches.

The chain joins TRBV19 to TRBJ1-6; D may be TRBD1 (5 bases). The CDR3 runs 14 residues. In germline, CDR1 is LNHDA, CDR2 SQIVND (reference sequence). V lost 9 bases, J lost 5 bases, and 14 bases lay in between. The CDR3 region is CASGFQGNNSPLHF. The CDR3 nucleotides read TGTGCCAGCGGCTTCCAGGGTAATAATTCACCCCTCCACTTT.

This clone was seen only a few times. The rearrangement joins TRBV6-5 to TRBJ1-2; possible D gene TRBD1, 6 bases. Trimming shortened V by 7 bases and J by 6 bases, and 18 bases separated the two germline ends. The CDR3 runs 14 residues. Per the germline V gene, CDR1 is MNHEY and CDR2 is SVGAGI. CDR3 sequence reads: CASTKQGSLNGYTF. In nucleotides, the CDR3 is TGTGCCAGCACTAAACAGGGTAGCCTTAATGGCTACACCTTC.

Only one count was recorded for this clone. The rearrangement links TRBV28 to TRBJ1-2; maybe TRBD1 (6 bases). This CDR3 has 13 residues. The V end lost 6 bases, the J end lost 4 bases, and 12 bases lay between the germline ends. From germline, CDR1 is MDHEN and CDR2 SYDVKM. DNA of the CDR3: TGTGCCAGCAGCCCAACAGGGCCCTATGGCTACACCTTC. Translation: CASSPTGPYGYTF.

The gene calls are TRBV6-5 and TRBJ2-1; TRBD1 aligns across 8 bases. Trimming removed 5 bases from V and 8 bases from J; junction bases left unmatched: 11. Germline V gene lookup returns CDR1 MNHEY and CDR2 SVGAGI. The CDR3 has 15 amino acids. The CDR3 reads CASSTQTGARYEQFF. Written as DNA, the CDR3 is TGTGCCAGCAGTACACAGACAGGGGCGCGTTATGAGCAGTTCTTC.

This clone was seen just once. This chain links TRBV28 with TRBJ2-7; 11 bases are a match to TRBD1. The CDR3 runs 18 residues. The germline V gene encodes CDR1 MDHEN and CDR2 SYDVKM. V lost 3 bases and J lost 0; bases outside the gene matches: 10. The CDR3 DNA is TGTGCCAGCAGTTTGCAACCGGGACAGGGGGGTAGCTCCTACGAGCAGTACTTC. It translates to CASSLQPGQGGSSYEQYF. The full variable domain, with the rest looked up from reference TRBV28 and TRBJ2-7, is DVKVTQSSRYLVKRTGEKVFLECVQDMDHENMFWYRQDPGLGLRLIYFSYDVKMKEKGDIPEGYSVSREKKERFSLILESASTNQTSMYLCASSLQPGQGGSSYEQYFGPGTRLTVT.

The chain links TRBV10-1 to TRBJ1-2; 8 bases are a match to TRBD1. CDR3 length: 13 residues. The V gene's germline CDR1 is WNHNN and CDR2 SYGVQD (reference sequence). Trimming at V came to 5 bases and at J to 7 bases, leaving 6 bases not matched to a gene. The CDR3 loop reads CASSSGTGSGYTF. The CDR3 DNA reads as TGCGCCAGCAGTTCCGGGACAGGATCTGGCTACACCTTC.

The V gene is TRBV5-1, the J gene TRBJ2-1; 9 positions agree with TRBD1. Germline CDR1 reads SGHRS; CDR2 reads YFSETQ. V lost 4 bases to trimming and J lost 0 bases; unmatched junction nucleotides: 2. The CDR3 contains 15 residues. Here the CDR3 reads CASSKGQGSYNEQFF. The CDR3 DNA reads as TGCGCCAGCAGCAAGGGACAGGGCTCCTACAATGAGCAGTTCTTC.

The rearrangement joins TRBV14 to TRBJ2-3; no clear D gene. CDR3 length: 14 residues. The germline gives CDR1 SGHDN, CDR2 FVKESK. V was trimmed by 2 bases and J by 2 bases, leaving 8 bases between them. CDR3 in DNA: TGTGCCAGCAGCCAATTGGGCCCCACAGATACGCAGTATTTT. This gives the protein CASSQLGPTDTQYF.

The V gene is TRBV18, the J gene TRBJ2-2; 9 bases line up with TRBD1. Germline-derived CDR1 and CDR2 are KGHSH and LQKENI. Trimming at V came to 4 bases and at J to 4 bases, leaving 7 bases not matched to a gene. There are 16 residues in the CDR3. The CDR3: CASSLRDRAVTGELFF. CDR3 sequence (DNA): TGTGCCAGCTCACTCCGGGACAGGGCCGTCACCGGGGAGCTGTTTTTT.

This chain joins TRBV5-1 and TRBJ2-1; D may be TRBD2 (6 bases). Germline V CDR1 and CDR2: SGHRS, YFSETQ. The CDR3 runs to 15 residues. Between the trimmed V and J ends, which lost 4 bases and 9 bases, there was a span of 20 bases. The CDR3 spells CASSLDYAGSSEQFF. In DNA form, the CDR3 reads TGCGCCAGCAGCCTGGACTACGCGGGGTCGAGTGAGCAGTTCTTC.

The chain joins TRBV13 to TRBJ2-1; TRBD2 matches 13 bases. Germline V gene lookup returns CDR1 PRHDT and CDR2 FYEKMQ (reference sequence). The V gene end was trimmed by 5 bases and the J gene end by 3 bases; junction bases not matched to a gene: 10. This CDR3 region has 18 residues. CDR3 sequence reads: CASSTRLAGGPLYNEQFF. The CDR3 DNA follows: TGTGCCAGCAGCACTAGACTAGCGGGAGGCCCCCTCTACAATGAGCAGTTCTTC.

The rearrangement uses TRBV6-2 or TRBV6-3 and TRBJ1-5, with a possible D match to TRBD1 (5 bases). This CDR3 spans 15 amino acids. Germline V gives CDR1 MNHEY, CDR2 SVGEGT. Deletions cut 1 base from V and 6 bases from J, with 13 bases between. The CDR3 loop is CASSYFSGGGQPQHF. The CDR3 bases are TGTGCCAGCAGTTACTTTTCGGGGGGAGGTCAGCCCCAGCATTTT.

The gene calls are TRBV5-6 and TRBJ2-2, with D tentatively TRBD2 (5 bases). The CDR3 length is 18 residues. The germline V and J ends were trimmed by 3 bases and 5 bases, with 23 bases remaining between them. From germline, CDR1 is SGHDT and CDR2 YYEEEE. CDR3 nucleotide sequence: TGTGCCAGCAGCTATCGGGGAGTTAAAATAGGTTCGACCGGGGAGCTGTTTTTT. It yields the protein CASSYRGVKIGSTGELFF.

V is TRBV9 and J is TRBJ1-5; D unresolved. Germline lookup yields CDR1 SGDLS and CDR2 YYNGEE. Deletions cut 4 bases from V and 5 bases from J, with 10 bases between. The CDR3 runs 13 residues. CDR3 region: CASSTDWDQPQHF. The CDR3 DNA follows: TGTGCCAGCAGCACCGACTGGGATCAGCCCCAGCATTTT.

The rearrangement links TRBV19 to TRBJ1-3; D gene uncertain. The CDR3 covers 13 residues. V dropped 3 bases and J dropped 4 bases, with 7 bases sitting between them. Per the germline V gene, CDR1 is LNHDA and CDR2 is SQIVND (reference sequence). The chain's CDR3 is CASSIQSGNTIYF. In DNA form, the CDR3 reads TGTGCCAGTAGTATTCAATCAGGAAACACCATATATTTT.

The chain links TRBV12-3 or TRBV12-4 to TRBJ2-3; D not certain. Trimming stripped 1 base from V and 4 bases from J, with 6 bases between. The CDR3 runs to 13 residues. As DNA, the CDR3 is TGTGCCAGCAGTTTAGGCGAGGCAGATACGCAGTATTTT. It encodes CASSLGEADTQYF.

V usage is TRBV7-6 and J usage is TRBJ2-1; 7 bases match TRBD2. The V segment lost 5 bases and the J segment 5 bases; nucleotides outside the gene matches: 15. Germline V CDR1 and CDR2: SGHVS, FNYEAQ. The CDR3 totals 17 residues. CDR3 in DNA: TGTGCCAGCAGCCCAACGCCGCTAGCGGTTAAGAACAATGAGCAGTTCTTC. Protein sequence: CASSPTPLAVKNNEQFF.

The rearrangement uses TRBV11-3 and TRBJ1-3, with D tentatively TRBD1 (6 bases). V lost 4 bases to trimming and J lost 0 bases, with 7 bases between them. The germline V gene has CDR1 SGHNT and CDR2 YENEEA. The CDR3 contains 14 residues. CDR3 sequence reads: CASSSGDSGNTIYF. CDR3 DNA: TGTGCCAGCAGCTCAGGGGACTCTGGAAACACCATATATTTT. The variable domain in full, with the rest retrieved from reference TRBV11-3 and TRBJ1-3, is EAGVVQSPRYKIIEKKQPVAFWCNPISGHNTLYWYLQNLGQGPELLIRYENEEAVDDSQLPKDRFSAERLKGVDSTLKIQPAELGDSAVYLCASSSGDSGNTIYFGEGSWLTVV.

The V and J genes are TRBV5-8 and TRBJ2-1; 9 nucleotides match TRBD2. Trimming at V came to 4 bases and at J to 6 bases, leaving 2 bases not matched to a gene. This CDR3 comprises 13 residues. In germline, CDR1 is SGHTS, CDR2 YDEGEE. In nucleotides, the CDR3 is TGTGCCAGCAGCCCGGGACTAGCCAATGAGCAGTTCTTC. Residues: CASSPGLANEQFF. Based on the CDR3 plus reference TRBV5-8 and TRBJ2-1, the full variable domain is EAGVTQSPTHLIKTRGQQATLRCSPISGHTSVYWYQQALGLGLQFLLWYDEGEERNRGNFPPRFSGRQFPNYSSELNVNALELEDSALYLCASSPGLANEQFFGPGTRLTVL.

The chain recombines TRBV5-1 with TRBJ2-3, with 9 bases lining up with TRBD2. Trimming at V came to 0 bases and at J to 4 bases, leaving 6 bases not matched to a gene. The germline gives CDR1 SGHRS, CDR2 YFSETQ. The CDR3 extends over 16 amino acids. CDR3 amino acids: CASSLVLAGGSDTQYF. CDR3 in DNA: TGCGCCAGCAGCTTGGTCTTGGCGGGAGGGTCAGATACGCAGTATTTT. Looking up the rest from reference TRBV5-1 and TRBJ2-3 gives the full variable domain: KAGVTQTPRYLIKTRGQQVTLSCSPISGHRSVSWYQQTPGQGLQFLFEYFSETQRNKGNFPGRFSGRQFSNSRSEMNVSTLELGDSALYLCASSLVLAGGSDTQYFGPGTRLTVL.

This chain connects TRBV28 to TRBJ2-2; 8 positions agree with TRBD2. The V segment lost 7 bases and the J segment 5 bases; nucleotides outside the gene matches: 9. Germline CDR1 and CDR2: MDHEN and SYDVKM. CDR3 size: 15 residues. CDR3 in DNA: TGTGCCAGCAAGCAAGGCGGGAGGCAAACCGGGGAGCTGTTTTTT. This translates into CASKQGGRQTGELFF.

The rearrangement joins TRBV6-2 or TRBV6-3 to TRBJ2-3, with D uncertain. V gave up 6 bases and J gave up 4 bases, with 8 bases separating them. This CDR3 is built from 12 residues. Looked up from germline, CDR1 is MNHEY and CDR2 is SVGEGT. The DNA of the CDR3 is TGTGCCAGCAGCTCGGGTCCAGATACGCAGTATTTT. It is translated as CASSSGPDTQYF.

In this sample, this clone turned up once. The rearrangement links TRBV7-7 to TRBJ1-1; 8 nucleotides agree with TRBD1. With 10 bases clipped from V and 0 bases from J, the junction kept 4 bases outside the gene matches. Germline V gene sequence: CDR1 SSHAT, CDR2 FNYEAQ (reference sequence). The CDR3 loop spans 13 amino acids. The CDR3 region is CAIGQGLNTEAFF. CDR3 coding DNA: TGTGCCATAGGACAGGGCCTGAACACTGAAGCTTTCTTT.